These 19 T cell receptor beta chains were sequenced from one sample in a study of T cell changes during pregnancy in multiple sclerosis. The method was immunoSEQ multiplex PCR; TCRdb's version includes in-frame clones alone and lacks a portion of them. Of fewer than 50,000 clones in the sample, roughly nine tenths were seen once. The sequences come from CD4+ T cells from peripheral blood mononuclear cells, collected in the third trimester of pregnancy. Receptors were obtained from a female donor with multiple sclerosis, enrolled in a pregnancy study.

The rearrangement links TRBV25-1 to TRBJ2-4; no clear D gene. Trimming removed 1 base at V and 8 bases at J, with 9 bases between. There are 13 residues in the CDR3. The germline V gene encodes CDR1 MGHDK and CDR2 SYGVNS. The CDR3 loop is CASSESRDHIQYF. The CDR3 DNA sequence: TGTGCCAGCAGTGAATCGAGAGATCACATTCAGTACTTC.

This clone was detected only a few times. The V and J genes are TRBV20-1 and TRBJ1-1; D perhaps matches TRBD1 (5 bases). This CDR3 is built from 11 residues. Germline CDR1 is DFQATT and CDR2 is SNEGSKA (reference sequence). V was cut by 5 bases and J by 10 bases, with 14 bases left in between. CDR3 protein: CSAVRQYSAFF. CDR3 in DNA: TGCAGTGCTGTACGACAGTATTCAGCTTTCTTT.

CDR3 residues: CATNVGQSYGYTF. The CDR3 DNA reads as TGTGCCACTAACGTGGGACAGTCCTATGGCTACACCTTC. This sequence joins TRBV19 and TRBJ1-2, with 7 bases lining up with TRBD1. J lost 4 bases, V lost 10 bases, and 9 bases had no gene match. Germline loops: CDR1 LNHDA, CDR2 SQIVND (reference sequence). This CDR3 is 13 amino acids long.

The chain combines TRBV6-4 with TRBJ2-1, with 7 bases matching TRBD1. J was trimmed by 4 bases and V by 0 bases; bases with no gene match: 6. The CDR3 contains 16 residues. Germline-derived CDR1 and CDR2 are MRHNA and SNTAGT. CDR3 in DNA: TGTGCCAGCAGTGACTCGGTACAGGGGCGGTACAATGAGCAGTTCTTC. It codes for CASSDSVQGRYNEQFF.

The chain employs TRBV4-2 and TRBJ2-7, with a possible D match to TRBD2 (6 bases). Germline V CDR1 and CDR2: LGHNA, YNFKEQ. V was cut by 1 base and J by 0 bases, with 13 bases left in between. The CDR3 is 16 amino acids. The CDR3 bases are TGTGCCAGCAGCCAAGGAACCGGGGGACTCTCCTACGAGCAGTACTTC. Translated, it gives CASSQGTGGLSYEQYF.

This chain connects TRBV19 to TRBJ2-2, with 11 bases fitting TRBD1. CDR1 and CDR2 (germline): LNHDA, SQIVND (reference sequence). The CDR3 is 15 amino acids. The V and J ends lost 7 bases and 4 bases, in that order; junction bases with no gene match: 5. This CDR3 reads CASKMDRGPTGELFF. The CDR3 nucleotides are TGTGCCAGTAAGATGGACAGGGGGCCCACCGGGGAGCTGTTTTTT.

This clone was seen just once. The chain couples TRBV10-1 to TRBJ2-3; TRBD2 matches at 10 bases. This CDR3 contains 15 residues. Germline CDR1 and CDR2: WNHNN and SYGVQD (reference sequence). Unmatched junction bases numbered 8, after V lost 5 bases and J lost 6 bases. The CDR3 DNA is TGCGCCAGCAGTAGCGGGAGGGCCTTATTCGATACGCAGTATTTT. Translating gives CASSSGRALFDTQYF.

The gene calls are TRBV18 and TRBJ2-5; D unresolved. The CDR3 loop spans 11 amino acids. V was pared by 3 bases and J by 5 bases, with 4 bases between. Per germline, CDR1 KGHSH and CDR2 LQKENI. The CDR3 DNA reads as TGTGCCAGCTCACCGGCTGAGACCCAGTACTTC. Its protein is CASSPAETQYF.

This clone appeared once. The chain has TRBV29-1 and TRBJ1-1, with unresolved D. This CDR3 contains 13 residues. V lost 5 bases to trimming and J lost 0 bases, with 10 bases between them. Germline V gene lookup returns CDR1 SQVTM and CDR2 ANQGSEA. This CDR3 reads CSVLPDLNTEAFF. DNA for the CDR3: TGCAGCGTTTTACCAGATTTGAACACTGAAGCTTTCTTT.

This chain uses TRBV19 with TRBJ2-5; D gene ambiguous. Germline V gene data show CDR1 as LNHDA and CDR2 as SQIVND (reference sequence). With 5 bases removed from V and 4 bases from J, the gap between germline ends came to 17 bases. The CDR3 covers 15 residues. The CDR3 reads CASSWAFLSTETQYF. The CDR3 bases are TGTGCCAGTAGTTGGGCCTTCCTCTCTACAGAGACCCAGTACTTC.

The gene calls are TRBV30 and TRBJ2-1; D is uncertain. Germline CDR1 is GTSNPN and CDR2 is SVGIG (reference sequence). The CDR3 sequence is 11 residues long. The ends were cut back, 5 bases at V and 6 bases at J, with 8 bases in the middle. The CDR3 sequence: CAWADTNEQFF. In DNA form, the CDR3 reads TGTGCCTGGGCTGACACCAATGAGCAGTTCTTC.

The V gene is TRBV7-3, the J gene TRBJ1-1, with 7 bases aligning to TRBD1. V gave up 4 bases and J gave up 3 bases; unmatched junction bases: 2. CDR1 is SGHTA, CDR2 FQGTGA, per germline. The length of the CDR3 is 13 residues. CDR3 nucleotides: TGTGCCAGCAGCTCCCAGGGGGACACTGAAGCTTTCTTT. Translating it yields CASSSQGDTEAFF.

CDR3 bases: TGTGCCAGCAAGGGAGGAGGAGAGACCCAGTACTTC. It codes for CASKGGGETQYF. The chain has TRBV28 and TRBJ2-5; weak D call: TRBD2 (6 bases). The V end lost 7 bases, the J end lost 4 bases, and 10 bases lay between the germline ends. CDR3 size: 12 residues. Per germline, CDR1 MDHEN and CDR2 SYDVKM.

The chain joins TRBV10-1 to TRBJ2-5, with 7 bases fitting TRBD1. Unmatched junction bases numbered 8, after V lost 4 bases and J lost 9 bases. Germline V CDR1 and CDR2: WNHNN, SYGVQD (reference sequence). The CDR3 length is 13 residues. The CDR3 sequence is CASSGTGVWAQYF. CDR3 bases: TGCGCCAGCAGTGGAACAGGGGTGTGGGCCCAGTACTTC.

The chain has TRBV9 and TRBJ2-1, with D maybe TRBD2 (5 bases). This CDR3 contains 16 residues. Trimming stripped 0 bases from V and 0 bases from J, with 10 bases between. In germline, CDR1 is SGDLS, CDR2 YYNGEE. CDR3 protein: CASSVGGWSSYNEQFF. CDR3 nucleotide sequence: TGTGCCAGCAGCGTAGGAGGGTGGAGCTCCTACAATGAGCAGTTCTTC.

V is TRBV18 and J is TRBJ1-5; perhaps TRBD1 as D (6 bases). Trimming stripped 3 bases from V and 7 bases from J, with 19 bases between. The germline gives CDR1 KGHSH, CDR2 LQKENI. This CDR3 region has 16 residues. The CDR3 region has the DNA TGTGCCAGCTCACCTTCCCCGGGGGGCGAGTCCCAGCCCCAGCATTTT. This encodes CASSPSPGGESQPQHF.

The V gene is TRBV5-1, the J gene TRBJ2-6, with 8 bases lining up with TRBD1. Germline CDR1 reads SGHRS; CDR2 reads YFSETQ. The CDR3 contains 15 residues. V was clipped by 4 bases and J by 3 bases; unmatched bases: 3. Here the CDR3 reads CASSPRGLGANVLTF. Here the CDR3 DNA reads TGCGCCAGCAGCCCCAGGGGGCTTGGGGCCAACGTCCTGACTTTC.

CDR3 sequence: CASSLTVNSHGGGYTF. CDR3 nucleotide sequence: TGTGCCAGCAGCTTAACTGTGAACAGCCACGGTGGTGGCTACACCTTC. The chain joins TRBV7-3 to TRBJ1-2; D uncertain. Germline V lookup: CDR1 SGHTA, CDR2 FQGTGA. V lost 0 bases to trimming and J lost 7 bases, with 18 bases between them. This CDR3 contains 16 residues.

V is TRBV10-2 and J is TRBJ2-4; D is perhaps TRBD2 (5 bases). The CDR3 length is 17 residues. Looked up from germline, CDR1 is WSHSY and CDR2 is SAAADI. V was shortened by 3 bases and J by 0 bases, with 15 bases between the two germline ends. The CDR3 nucleotides are TGCGCCAGCAGTGATTGGGCGGACTCCATAGCCAAAAACATTCAGTACTTC. This sequence encodes CASSDWADSIAKNIQYF.